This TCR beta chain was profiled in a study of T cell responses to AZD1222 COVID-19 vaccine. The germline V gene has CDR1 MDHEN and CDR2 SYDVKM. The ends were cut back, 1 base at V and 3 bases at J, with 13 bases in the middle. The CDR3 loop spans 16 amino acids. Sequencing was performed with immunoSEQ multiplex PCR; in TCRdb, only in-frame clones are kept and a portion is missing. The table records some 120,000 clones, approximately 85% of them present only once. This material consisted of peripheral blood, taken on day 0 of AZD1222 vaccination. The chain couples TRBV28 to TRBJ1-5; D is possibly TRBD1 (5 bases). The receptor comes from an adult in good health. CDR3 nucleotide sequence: TGTGCCAGCAGTTTATTCGCCAGGGCTCTCAATCAGCCCCAGCATTTT. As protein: CASSLFARALNQPQHF. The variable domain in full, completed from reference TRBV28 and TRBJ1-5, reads DVKVTQSSRYLVKRTGEKVFLECVQDMDHENMFWYRQDPGLGLRLIYFSYDVKMKEKGDIPEGYSVSREKKERFSLILESASTNQTSMYLCASSLFARALNQPQHFGDGTRLSIL.